This passage covers 27 T cell receptor beta chains from one sample sequenced in a study of CD8 T cells in Susac syndrome. RNA totalling roughly 0.5 to 1 ug underwent reverse transcription with random hexamers. Each CDR3 protein is one row after TCRdb ran MiXCR on the immunoSEQ multiplex PCR reads. The profile covers about 75,000 distinct CDR3 sequences, with approximately 93% appearing a single time and roughly 0.5% taken by the ten largest. The sample consisted of CD8+ T cells from PBMCs. The origin of the receptors is a human donor with Susac syndrome.

In DNA form, the CDR3 reads TGTGCCAGCAGCCCCTCCTTAACCAGGGGAGCTTTCTTT. It translates to CASSPSLTRGAFF. This chain joins TRBV7-9 and TRBJ1-1; maybe TRBD1 (6 bases). V lost 5 bases and J lost 10, with 17 bases in between. There are 13 residues in the CDR3. Per the germline V gene, CDR1 is SEHNR and CDR2 is FQNEAQ (reference sequence).

V usage is TRBV5-1 and J usage is TRBJ2-7; 8 nucleotides line up with TRBD1. The germline V gene encodes CDR1 SGHRS and CDR2 YFSETQ. The CDR3 loop spans 15 amino acids. Germline trimming cut 3 bases from V and 2 bases from J; bases unmatched to any gene: 7. CDR3 in DNA: TGCGCCAGCAGCTCGTGGACAGGGAGAGCCTACGAGCAGTACTTC. It translates to CASSSWTGRAYEQYF.

The chain combines TRBV12-3 or TRBV12-4 with TRBJ2-1; D gene uncertain. Trimming shortened V by 7 bases and J by 3 bases, and 13 bases separated the two germline ends. CDR3 length equals 14 residues. Here the CDR3 DNA reads TGTGCCAGCACCCTCCGACGGTTCTACAATGAGCAGTTCTTC. Amino acid sequence: CASTLRRFYNEQFF.

The V gene is TRBV12-3 or TRBV12-4, the J gene TRBJ1-5; the D is unclear. The CDR3 extends over 15 amino acids. V gave up 2 bases and J gave up 0 bases, with 8 bases separating them. The CDR3 DNA follows: TGTGCCAGCAGTTTATGGGAGACTAGCAATCAGCCCCAGCATTTT. Protein sequence: CASSLWETSNQPQHF.

The chain couples TRBV19 to TRBJ2-7, with D possibly matching TRBD2 (6 bases). The germline gives CDR1 LNHDA, CDR2 SQIVND (reference sequence). This CDR3 has 13 residues. Trimming stripped 5 bases from V and 5 bases from J, with 13 bases between. DNA for the CDR3: TGTGCCAGTAGTCCCAAGGGGAGGAACGAGCAGTACTTC. It is translated as CASSPKGRNEQYF. The full variable domain, completed using reference TRBV19 and TRBJ2-7, is DGGITQSPKYLFRKEGQNVTLSCEQNLNHDAMYWYRQDPGQGLRLIYYSQIVNDFQKGDIAEGYSVSREKKESFPLTVTSAQKNPTAFYLCASSPKGRNEQYFGPGTRLTVT.

CDR3 region: CSAPSRQGAEGYTF. CDR3 nucleotide sequence: TGCAGTGCTCCCTCCCGACAGGGGGCCGAAGGCTACACCTTC. V and J are TRBV20-1 and TRBJ1-2, with TRBD1 matching 10 bases. The ends lost 5 bases at V and 8 bases at J; junction bases unmatched: 11. Looked up from germline, CDR1 is DFQATT and CDR2 is SNEGSKA (reference sequence). The CDR3 loop spans 14 amino acids.

The chain is built from TRBV10-3 and TRBJ2-3; a weak D match, TRBD2 (7 bases). The CDR3 length is 13 residues. Germline CDR1 reads ENHRY; CDR2 reads SYGVKD. Trimming pared 11 bases from V and 3 bases from J, leaving 15 bases between. The CDR3 loop reads CASGGGATDTQYF. DNA for the CDR3: TGTGCCTCCGGAGGGGGGGCGACAGATACGCAGTATTTT.

The chain has TRBV7-7 and TRBJ2-7; 8 nucleotides match TRBD1. Looked up from germline, CDR1 is SSHAT and CDR2 is FNYEAQ (reference sequence). The CDR3 runs to 13 residues. V shed 4 bases, J shed 3 bases, and the junction held 2 bases outside the gene matches. CDR3 region: CASSWGTGYEQYF. CDR3 in DNA: TGTGCCAGCAGCTGGGGGACAGGCTACGAGCAGTACTTC.

The V and J genes are TRBV9 and TRBJ1-5; D might be TRBD1 (5 bases). Germline CDR1 is SGDLS and CDR2 is YYNGEE. The V and J ends lost 0 bases and 5 bases respectively, with 24 bases between them. This CDR3 comprises 19 residues. Here the CDR3 reads CASSVDSKGPDYYDQPQHF. CDR3 DNA sequence: TGTGCCAGCAGCGTAGATAGTAAGGGACCTGACTACTACGATCAGCCCCAGCATTTT.

The chain has TRBV20-1 and TRBJ2-3; 9 nucleotides match TRBD2. Germline CDR1 DFQATT, CDR2 SNEGSKA (reference sequence). The CDR3 extends over 16 amino acids. J was trimmed by 6 bases and V by 3 bases; bases with no gene match: 13. The DNA for the CDR3 is TGCAGTGCTAGTCTCCGAGCGGGGGGCCCCAGGGATACGCAGTATTTT. It specifies CSASLRAGGPRDTQYF.

The J gene is TRBJ2-1, the V gene TRBV7-9, with TRBD1 identical over 8 bases. Germline loops: CDR1 SEHNR, CDR2 FQNEAQ (reference sequence). The junction had 3 bases not matched to a gene; V was cut back by 5 bases and J by 6 bases. The CDR3 spans 13 residues. The CDR3 sequence: CASSGTGGNEQFF. The CDR3 DNA reads TGTGCCAGCAGCGGTACAGGGGGCAATGAGCAGTTCTTC.

The chain combines TRBV5-1 with TRBJ2-4, with D perhaps being TRBD1 or TRBD2 (5 bases each). The CDR3 loop spans 17 amino acids. Per the germline V gene, CDR1 is SGHRS and CDR2 is YFSETQ. Trimming took off 0 bases at V and 2 bases at J, with 15 bases between the two ends. The DNA of the CDR3 is TGCGCCAGCAGCTTGGCTTCGCTTGGGGGAACCAAAAACATTCAGTACTTC. Its protein product is CASSLASLGGTKNIQYF.

This chain joins TRBV10-2 and TRBJ2-7; tentatively, D is TRBD2 (5 bases). Trimming took off 3 bases at V and 7 bases at J, with 10 bases between the two ends. The CDR3 consists of 12 residues. Germline V lookup: CDR1 WSHSY, CDR2 SAAADI. The CDR3 coding sequence is TGCGCCAGCAGTGATTCGGACTTGGAGCAGTACTTC. As protein: CASSDSDLEQYF.

The chain has TRBV9 and TRBJ2-3; TRBD1 matches at 9 bases. The CDR3 length is 17 residues. Germline assignment: CDR1 SGDLS and CDR2 YYNGEE. Trimming at V came to 4 bases and at J to 4 bases, leaving 13 bases not matched to a gene. CDR3: CASSTDPHRGQADTQYF. In nucleotides, the CDR3 is TGTGCCAGCAGCACCGACCCTCACAGGGGGCAAGCAGATACGCAGTATTTT.

The chain is built from TRBV7-9 and TRBJ1-1; D is ambiguous. The V end was cut by 3 bases, the J end by 4 bases, with 12 bases between. The CDR3 consists of 14 residues. Germline V gene sequence: CDR1 SEHNR, CDR2 FQNEAQ (reference sequence). The CDR3 sequence is CASSFTGMGTEAFF. The CDR3 bases are TGTGCCAGCAGCTTTACCGGGATGGGCACTGAAGCTTTCTTT. The whole variable domain, filled in from reference TRBV7-9 and TRBJ1-1, reads DTGVSQNPRHKITKRGQNVTFRCDPISEHNRLYWYRQTLGQGPEFLTYFQNEAQLEKSRLLSDRFSAERPKGSFSTLEIQRTEQGDSAMYLCASSFTGMGTEAFFGQGTRLTVV.

For the CDR3, the DNA is TGTGCCAGCAGCTTAGCATGGGGCCGGGACTACGAGCAGTACTTC. The encoded protein is CASSLAWGRDYEQYF. The J gene is TRBJ2-7, the V gene TRBV11-2; D may be TRBD1 or TRBD2 (5 bases each). Germline V gives CDR1 SGHAT, CDR2 FQNNGV. The germline V and J ends were trimmed by 1 base and 3 bases, with 13 bases remaining between them. The CDR3 loop spans 15 amino acids.

The V and J genes are TRBV11-2 and TRBJ2-7, with D hard to call. Trimming pared 5 bases from V and 6 bases from J, leaving 11 bases between. Germline V CDR1 and CDR2: SGHAT, FQNNGV. This CDR3 has 12 residues. The CDR3 sequence is CASSPYSIEQYF. CDR3 sequence (DNA): TGTGCCAGCAGCCCGTACAGTATCGAGCAGTACTTC. Full variable domain (outside the CDR3, taken from reference TRBV11-2 and TRBJ2-7): EAGVAQSPRYKIIEKRQSVAFWCNPISGHATLYWYQQILGQGPKLLIQFQNNGVVDDSQLPKDRFSAERLKGVDSTLKIQPAKLEDSAVYLCASSPYSIEQYFGPGTRLTVT.

CDR3 coding DNA: TGCAGCGTTGCCCGGGACAGGGGCGGGTACGAGCAGTACTTC. Protein sequence: CSVARDRGGYEQYF. The chain couples TRBV29-1 to TRBJ2-7, with 10 positions matching TRBD1. V was pared by 4 bases and J by 4 bases, with 7 bases of the junction left unmatched. Germline V gene sequence: CDR1 SQVTM, CDR2 ANQGSEA. This CDR3 has 14 amino acids.

V is TRBV12-3 or TRBV12-4 and J is TRBJ1-1; D unresolved. The CDR3 is made up of 11 amino acids. V was shortened by 9 bases and J by 0 bases, with 5 bases between the two germline ends. The CDR3 DNA is TGTGCCAGTCGGATGAACACTGAAGCTTTCTTT. Protein product: CASRMNTEAFF.

The V call is TRBV27, the J call TRBJ2-5; TRBD2 might be the D (5 bases). Trimming pared 3 bases from V and 4 bases from J, leaving 12 bases between. The germline V gene has CDR1 MNHEY and CDR2 SMNVEV (reference sequence). The CDR3 contains 14 residues. CDR3 sequence (DNA): TGTGCCAGCAGTTTCGGTCTAGCTGGAGAGACCCAGTACTTC. This encodes CASSFGLAGETQYF.

The gene calls are TRBV12-3 or TRBV12-4 and TRBJ2-7; D unresolved. Between the trimmed V and J ends, which lost 5 bases and 4 bases, there was a span of 6 bases. The CDR3 spans 11 residues. CDR3 sequence reads: CASSQGYEQYF. The CDR3 DNA sequence: TGTGCCAGCAGTCAAGGTTACGAGCAGTACTTC.

The rearrangement links TRBV9 to TRBJ2-1; D possibly corresponds to TRBD2 (5 bases). CDR3 size: 16 residues. V was cut by 4 bases and J by 0 bases, with 14 bases left in between. CDR1 is SGDLS, CDR2 YYNGEE, per germline. Written as DNA, the CDR3 is TGTGCCAGCAGCCCCCCTTCGGGGAGCTCCTACAATGAGCAGTTCTTC. Amino acids: CASSPPSGSSYNEQFF.

The rearrangement links TRBV6-2 or TRBV6-3 to TRBJ1-1; no definite D call. CDR3 length equals 11 residues. Trimming shortened V by 9 bases and J by 2 bases, and 7 bases separated the two germline ends. Per the germline V gene, CDR1 is MNHEY and CDR2 is SVGEGT. The CDR3 here is CARAENTEAFF. DNA of the CDR3: TGTGCCAGAGCAGAAAACACTGAAGCTTTCTTT.

The table lists this clonotype with a count of one. The gene calls are TRBV7-9 and TRBJ2-3, with D possibly TRBD2 on 5 matching bases. V was pared by 3 bases and J by 4 bases, with 5 bases between. Germline CDR1 reads SEHNR; CDR2 reads FQNEAQ (reference sequence). The CDR3 is 12 amino acids. The CDR3 sequence is CASSLEADTQYF. CDR3 in DNA: TGTGCCAGCAGCTTGGAGGCAGATACGCAGTATTTT.

This clonotype was recorded only once. The chain couples TRBV10-3 to TRBJ1-2; a possible D gene is TRBD1 (5 bases). Trimming removed 9 bases from V and 6 bases from J, with 17 bases in between. This CDR3 region has 13 residues. The germline CDR1 and CDR2 sequences are ENHRY and SYGVKD. CDR3 DNA sequence: TGTGCCATAGCGGAAGGACAATTGGATGGCTACACCTTC. Its translation is CAIAEGQLDGYTF.

This chain links TRBV5-6 with TRBJ2-5, with 8 nucleotides matching TRBD1. Per germline, CDR1 SGHDT and CDR2 YYEEEE. Losses at the gene ends were 4 bases for V and 3 bases for J; bases not matched to a gene: 2. There are 13 residues in the CDR3. The CDR3 DNA follows: TGTGCCAGCAGCCTGGACAGGGAAGAGACCCAGTACTTC. Translation: CASSLDREETQYF. The variable domain in full, with the rest retrieved from reference TRBV5-6 and TRBJ2-5, is DAGVTQSPTHLIKTRGQQVTLRCSPKSGHDTVSWYQQALGQGPQFIFQYYEEEERQRGNFPDRFSGHQFPNYSSELNVNALLLGDSALYLCASSLDREETQYFGPGTRLLVL.

This chain joins TRBV9 and TRBJ2-3; 9 bases match TRBD1. The CDR3 is 15 residues long. In germline, CDR1 is SGDLS, CDR2 YYNGEE. Trimming cost V 4 bases and J 4 bases; bases outside gene matches: 7. Here the CDR3 reads CASSFRDRVADTQYF. The CDR3 region has the DNA TGTGCCAGCAGCTTCCGGGACAGGGTAGCAGATACGCAGTATTTT.